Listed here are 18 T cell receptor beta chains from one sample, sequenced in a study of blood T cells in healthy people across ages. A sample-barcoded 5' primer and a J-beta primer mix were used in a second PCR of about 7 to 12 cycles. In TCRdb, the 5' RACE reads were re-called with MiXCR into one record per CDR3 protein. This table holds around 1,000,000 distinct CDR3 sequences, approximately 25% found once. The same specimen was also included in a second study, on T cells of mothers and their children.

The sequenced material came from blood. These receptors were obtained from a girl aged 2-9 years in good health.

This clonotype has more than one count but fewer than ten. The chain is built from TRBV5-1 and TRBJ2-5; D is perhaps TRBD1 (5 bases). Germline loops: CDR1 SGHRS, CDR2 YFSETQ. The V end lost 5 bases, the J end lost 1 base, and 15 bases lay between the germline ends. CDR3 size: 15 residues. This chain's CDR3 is CASSLRGAPQETQYF. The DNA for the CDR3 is TGCGCCAGCAGTTTACGTGGGGCGCCCCAAGAGACCCAGTACTTC.

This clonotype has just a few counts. CDR3 region: CASSLGGVEAFF. The CDR3 bases are TGTGCCAGCAGCTTGGGAGGGGTGGAAGCTTTCTTT. The rearrangement uses TRBV5-5 and TRBJ1-1; D possibly corresponds to TRBD1 (5 bases). Trimming took 0 bases from V and 8 from J, leaving 8 bases between them. The germline V gene encodes CDR1 SGHKS and CDR2 YYEKEE (reference sequence). The CDR3 is made up of 12 amino acids.

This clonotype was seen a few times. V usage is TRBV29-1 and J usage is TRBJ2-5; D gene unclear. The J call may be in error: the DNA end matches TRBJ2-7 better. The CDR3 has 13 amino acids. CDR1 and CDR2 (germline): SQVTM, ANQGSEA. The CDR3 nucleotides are TGCAGCGTTGGGTTAAATGGGGCCTACGAGCAGTACTTC. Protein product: CSVGLNGAYEQYF.

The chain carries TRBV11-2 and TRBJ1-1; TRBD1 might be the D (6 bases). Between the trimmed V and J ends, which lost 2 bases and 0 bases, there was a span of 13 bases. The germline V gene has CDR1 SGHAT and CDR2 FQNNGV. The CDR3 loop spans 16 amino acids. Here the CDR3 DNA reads TGTGCCAGCAGCTTATGGGGGCGAGATATGAACACTGAAGCTTTCTTT. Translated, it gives CASSLWGRDMNTEAFF. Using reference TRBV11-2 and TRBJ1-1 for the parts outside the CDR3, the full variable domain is EAGVAQSPRYKIIEKRQSVAFWCNPISGHATLYWYQQILGQGPKLLIQFQNNGVVDDSQLPKDRFSAERLKGVDSTLKIQPAKLEDSAVYLCASSLWGRDMNTEAFFGQGTRLTVV.

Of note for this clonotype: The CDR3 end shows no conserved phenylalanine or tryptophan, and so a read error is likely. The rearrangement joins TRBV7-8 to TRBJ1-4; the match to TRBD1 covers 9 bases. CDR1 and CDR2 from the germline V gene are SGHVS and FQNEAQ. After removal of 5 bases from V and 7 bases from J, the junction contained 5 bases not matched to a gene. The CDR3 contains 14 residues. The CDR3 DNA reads TGTGCCAGCAGCCGGGGACAGGGTCTTGAAAAACTGTTTCTT. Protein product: CASSRGQGLEKLFL.

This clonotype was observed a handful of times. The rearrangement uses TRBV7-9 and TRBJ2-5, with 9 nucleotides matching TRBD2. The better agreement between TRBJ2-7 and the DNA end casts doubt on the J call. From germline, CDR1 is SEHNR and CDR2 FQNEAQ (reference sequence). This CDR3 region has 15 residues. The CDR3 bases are TGTGCCAGCAGCCTAATGGCTAGCGGGGACTACGAGCAGTACTTC. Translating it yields CASSLMASGDYEQYF.

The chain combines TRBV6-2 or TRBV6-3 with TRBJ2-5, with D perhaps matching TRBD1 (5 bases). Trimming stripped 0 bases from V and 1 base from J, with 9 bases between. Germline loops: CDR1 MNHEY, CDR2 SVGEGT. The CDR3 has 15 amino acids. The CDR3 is CASSYSAQGQETQYF. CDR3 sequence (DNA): TGTGCCAGCAGTTACTCGGCGCAGGGCCAAGAGACCCAGTACTTC.

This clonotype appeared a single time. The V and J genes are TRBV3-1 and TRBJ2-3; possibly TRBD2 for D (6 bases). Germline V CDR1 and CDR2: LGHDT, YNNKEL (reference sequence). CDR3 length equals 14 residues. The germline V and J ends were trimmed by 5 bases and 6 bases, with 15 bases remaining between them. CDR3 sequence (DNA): TGTGCCAGCAGCTTCCGGGACGGGACTGATACGCAGTATTTT. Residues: CASSFRDGTDTQYF.

In nucleotides, the CDR3 is TGTGCCAGCAGCGTGTTTGGGGAGACCCAGTACTTC. It codes for CASSVFGETQYF. The rearrangement uses TRBV11-2 and TRBJ2-5; D remains ambiguous. This CDR3 is 12 amino acids long. V was cut by 5 bases and J by 5 bases, with 9 bases left in between. Germline CDR1 SGHAT, CDR2 FQNNGV.

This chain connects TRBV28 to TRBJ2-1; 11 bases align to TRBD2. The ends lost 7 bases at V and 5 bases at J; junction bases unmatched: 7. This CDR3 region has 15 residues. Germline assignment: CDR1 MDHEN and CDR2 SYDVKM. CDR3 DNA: TGTGCCAGCACCAGACTAGCGGGACCCCACAATGAGCAGTTCTTC. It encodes CASTRLAGPHNEQFF.

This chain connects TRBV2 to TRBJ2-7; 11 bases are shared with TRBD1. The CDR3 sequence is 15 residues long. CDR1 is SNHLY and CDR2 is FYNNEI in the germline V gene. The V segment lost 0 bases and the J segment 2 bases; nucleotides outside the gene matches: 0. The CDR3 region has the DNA TGTGCCAGCAGTGAAGCGGGACAGGGGGCCTACGAGCAGTACTTC. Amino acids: CASSEAGQGAYEQYF.

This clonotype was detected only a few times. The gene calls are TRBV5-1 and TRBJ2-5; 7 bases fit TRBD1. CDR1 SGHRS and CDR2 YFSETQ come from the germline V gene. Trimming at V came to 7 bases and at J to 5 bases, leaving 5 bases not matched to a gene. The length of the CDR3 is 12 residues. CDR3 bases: TGCGCCAGCTACGACAGGGATGAGACCCAGTACTTC. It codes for CASYDRDETQYF. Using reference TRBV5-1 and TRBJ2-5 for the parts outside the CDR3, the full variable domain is KAGVTQTPRYLIKTRGQQVTLSCSPISGHRSVSWYQQTPGQGLQFLFEYFSETQRNKGNFPGRFSGRQFSNSRSEMNVSTLELGDSALYLCASYDRDETQYFGPGTRLLVL.

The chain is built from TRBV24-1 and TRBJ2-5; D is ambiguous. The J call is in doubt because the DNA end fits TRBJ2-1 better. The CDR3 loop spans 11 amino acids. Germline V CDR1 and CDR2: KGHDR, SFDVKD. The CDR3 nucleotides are TGTGCCAGCGAGAAGGACGGTGAGCAGTTCTTC. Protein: CASEKDGEQFF.

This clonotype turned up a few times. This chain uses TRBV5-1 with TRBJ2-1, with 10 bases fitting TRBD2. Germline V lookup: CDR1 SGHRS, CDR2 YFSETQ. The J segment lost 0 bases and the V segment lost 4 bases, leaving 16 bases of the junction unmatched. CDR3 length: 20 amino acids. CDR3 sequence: CASSHRGGLASPSSYNEQFF. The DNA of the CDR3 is TGCGCCAGCAGCCATAGAGGGGGACTAGCGAGCCCCAGCTCCTACAATGAGCAGTTCTTC. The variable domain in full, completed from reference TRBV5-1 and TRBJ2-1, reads KAGVTQTPRYLIKTRGQQVTLSCSPISGHRSVSWYQQTPGQGLQFLFEYFSETQRNKGNFPGRFSGRQFSNSRSEMNVSTLELGDSALYLCASSHRGGLASPSSYNEQFFGPGTRLTVL.

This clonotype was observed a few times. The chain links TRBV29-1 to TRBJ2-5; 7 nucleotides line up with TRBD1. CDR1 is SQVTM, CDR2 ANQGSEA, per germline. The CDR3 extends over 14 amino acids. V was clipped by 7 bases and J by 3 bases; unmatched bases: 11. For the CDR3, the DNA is TGCAGCGGGGGTGAGGGGACAGAAGAAGAGACCCAGTACTTC. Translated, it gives CSGGEGTEEETQYF.

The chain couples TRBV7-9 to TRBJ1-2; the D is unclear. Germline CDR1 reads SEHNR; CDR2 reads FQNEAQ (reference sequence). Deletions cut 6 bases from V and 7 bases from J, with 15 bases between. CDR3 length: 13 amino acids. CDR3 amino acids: CASSTTDLFGYTF. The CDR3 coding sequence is TGTGCCAGCAGTACGACCGATCTATTTGGCTACACCTTC.

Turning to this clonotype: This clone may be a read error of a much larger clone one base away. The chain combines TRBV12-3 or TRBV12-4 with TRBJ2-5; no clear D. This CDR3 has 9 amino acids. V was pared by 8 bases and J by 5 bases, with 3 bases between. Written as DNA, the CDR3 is TGTGCCAGCTGGGAGACCCAGTACTTC. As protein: CASWETQYF.

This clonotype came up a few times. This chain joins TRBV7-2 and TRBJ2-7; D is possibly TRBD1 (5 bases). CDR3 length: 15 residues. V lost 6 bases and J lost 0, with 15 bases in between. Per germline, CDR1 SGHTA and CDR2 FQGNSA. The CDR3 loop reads CASRTVGLSSYEQYF. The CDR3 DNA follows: TGTGCCAGCAGGACAGTAGGGTTGAGCTCCTACGAGCAGTACTTC.